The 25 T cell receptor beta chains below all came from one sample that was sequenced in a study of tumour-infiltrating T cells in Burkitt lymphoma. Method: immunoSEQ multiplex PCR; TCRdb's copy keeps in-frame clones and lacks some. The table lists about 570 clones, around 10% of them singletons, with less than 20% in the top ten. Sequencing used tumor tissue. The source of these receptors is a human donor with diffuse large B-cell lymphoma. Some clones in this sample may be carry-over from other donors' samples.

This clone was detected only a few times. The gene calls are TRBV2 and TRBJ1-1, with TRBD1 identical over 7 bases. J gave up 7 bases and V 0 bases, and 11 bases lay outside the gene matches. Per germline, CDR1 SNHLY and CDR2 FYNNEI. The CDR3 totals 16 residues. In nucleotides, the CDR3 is TGTGCCAGCAGTGAAGCTCCAGGGGGATGGAACTTTGAAGCTTTCTTT. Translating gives CASSEAPGGWNFEAFF.

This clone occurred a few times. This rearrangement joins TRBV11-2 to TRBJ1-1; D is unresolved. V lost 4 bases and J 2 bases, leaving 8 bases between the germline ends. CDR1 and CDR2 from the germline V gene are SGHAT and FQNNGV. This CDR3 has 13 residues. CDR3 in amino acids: CASSSGENTEAFF. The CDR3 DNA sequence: TGTGCCAGCAGCTCAGGAGAAAACACTGAAGCTTTCTTT.

The CDR3 sequence: CASRIGQGGFYGYTF. The CDR3 DNA sequence: TGTGCCAGCAGAATCGGACAGGGAGGATTCTATGGCTACACCTTC. V is TRBV6-5 and J is TRBJ1-2; 8 nucleotides line up with TRBD1. The ends lost 6 bases at V and 4 bases at J; junction bases unmatched: 10. Germline V gives CDR1 MNHEY, CDR2 SVGAGI. This CDR3 is built from 15 residues.

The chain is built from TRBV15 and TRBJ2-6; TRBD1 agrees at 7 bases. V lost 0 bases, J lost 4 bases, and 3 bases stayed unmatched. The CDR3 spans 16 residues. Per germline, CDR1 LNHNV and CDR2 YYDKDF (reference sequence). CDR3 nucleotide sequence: TGTGCCACCAGCAGAGACAGGGGGTTGGGGGCCAACGTCCTGACTTTC. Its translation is CATSRDRGLGANVLTF.

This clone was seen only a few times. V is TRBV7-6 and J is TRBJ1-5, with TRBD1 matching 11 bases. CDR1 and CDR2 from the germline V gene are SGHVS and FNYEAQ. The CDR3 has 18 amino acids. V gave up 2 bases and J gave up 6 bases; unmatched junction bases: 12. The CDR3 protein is CASSLRGTGGSGAQPQHF. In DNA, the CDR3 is TGTGCCAGCAGCTTACGTGGGACAGGGGGAAGTGGAGCTCAGCCCCAGCATTTT.

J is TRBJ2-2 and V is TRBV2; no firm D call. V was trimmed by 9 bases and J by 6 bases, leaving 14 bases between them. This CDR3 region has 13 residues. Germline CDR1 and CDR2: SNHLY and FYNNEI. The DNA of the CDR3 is TGTGCCAGTACGACGACTGGGGCCGGGGAGCTGTTTTTT. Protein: CASTTTGAGELFF.

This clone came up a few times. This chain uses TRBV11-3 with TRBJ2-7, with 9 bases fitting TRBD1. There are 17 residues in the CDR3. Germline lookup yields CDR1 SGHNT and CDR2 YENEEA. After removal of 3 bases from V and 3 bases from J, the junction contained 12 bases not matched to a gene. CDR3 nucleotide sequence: TGTGCCAGCAGCTTCGGGACAGGGAGCCTCTCCTTCTACGAGCAGTACGTC. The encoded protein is CASSFGTGSLSFYEQYV.

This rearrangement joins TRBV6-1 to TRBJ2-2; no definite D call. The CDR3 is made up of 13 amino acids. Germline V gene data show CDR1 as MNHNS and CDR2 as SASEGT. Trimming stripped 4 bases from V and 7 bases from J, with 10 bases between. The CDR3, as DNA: TGTGCCAGCAGTGTCGGGCTTAACGGGGAGCTGTTTTTT. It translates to CASSVGLNGELFF.

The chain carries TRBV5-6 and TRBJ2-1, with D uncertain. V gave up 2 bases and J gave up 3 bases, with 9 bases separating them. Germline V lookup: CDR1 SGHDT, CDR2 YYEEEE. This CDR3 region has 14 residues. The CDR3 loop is CASSLIMVYNEQFF. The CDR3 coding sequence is TGTGCCAGCAGCTTAATAATGGTCTACAATGAGCAGTTCTTC.

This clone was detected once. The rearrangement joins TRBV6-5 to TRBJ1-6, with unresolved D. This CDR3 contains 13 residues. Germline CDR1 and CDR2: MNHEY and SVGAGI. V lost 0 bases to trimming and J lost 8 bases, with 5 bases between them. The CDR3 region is CASSYSEYSPLHF. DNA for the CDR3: TGTGCCAGCAGTTACTCGGAGTATTCACCCCTCCACTTT.

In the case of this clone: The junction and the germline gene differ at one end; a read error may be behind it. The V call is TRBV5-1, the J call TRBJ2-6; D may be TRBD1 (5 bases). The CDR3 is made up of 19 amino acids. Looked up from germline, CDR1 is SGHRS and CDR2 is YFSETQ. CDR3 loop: CASSLVPVPEKSGANVPTF. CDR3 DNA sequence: TGCGCCAGCAGCTTGGTTCCCGTTCCGGAGAAATCTGGGGCCAACGTCCCGACTTTC.

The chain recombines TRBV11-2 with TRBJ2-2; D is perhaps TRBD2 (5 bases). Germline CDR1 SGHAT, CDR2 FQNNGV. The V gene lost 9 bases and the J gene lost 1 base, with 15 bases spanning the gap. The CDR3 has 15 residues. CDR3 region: CASRGLRGNTGELFF. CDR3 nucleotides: TGTGCCAGTCGCGGGCTCCGCGGGAACACCGGGGAGCTGTTTTTT.

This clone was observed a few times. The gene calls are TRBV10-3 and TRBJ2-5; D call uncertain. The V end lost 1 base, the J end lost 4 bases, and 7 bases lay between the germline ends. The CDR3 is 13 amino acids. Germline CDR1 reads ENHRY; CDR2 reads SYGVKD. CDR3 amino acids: CAISEFLTETQYF. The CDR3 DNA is TGTGCCATCAGTGAGTTTTTGACAGAGACCCAGTACTTC.

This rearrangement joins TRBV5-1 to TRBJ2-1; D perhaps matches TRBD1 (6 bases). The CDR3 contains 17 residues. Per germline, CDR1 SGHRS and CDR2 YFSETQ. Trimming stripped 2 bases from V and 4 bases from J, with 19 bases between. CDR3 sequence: CASSLPYGTQVYNEQFF. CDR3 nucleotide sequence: TGCGCCAGCAGCTTACCCTACGGGACACAAGTTTACAATGAGCAGTTCTTC.

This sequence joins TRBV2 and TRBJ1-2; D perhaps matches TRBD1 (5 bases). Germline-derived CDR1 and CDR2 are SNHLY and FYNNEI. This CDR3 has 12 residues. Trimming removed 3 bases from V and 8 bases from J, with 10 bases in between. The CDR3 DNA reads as TGTGCCAGCAGTGACAGGGTTGGCGGCTACACCTTC. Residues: CASSDRVGGYTF.

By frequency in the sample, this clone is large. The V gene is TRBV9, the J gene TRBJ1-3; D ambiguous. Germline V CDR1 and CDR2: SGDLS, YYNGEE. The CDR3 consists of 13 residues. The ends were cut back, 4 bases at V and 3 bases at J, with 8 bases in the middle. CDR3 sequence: CASSPLFGNTIYF. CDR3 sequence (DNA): TGTGCCAGCAGCCCCTTATTTGGAAACACCATATATTTT.

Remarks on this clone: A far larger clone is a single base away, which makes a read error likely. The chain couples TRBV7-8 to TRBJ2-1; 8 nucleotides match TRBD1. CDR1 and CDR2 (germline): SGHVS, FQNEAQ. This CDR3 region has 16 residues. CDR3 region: CASNLIRGQISHEQFF. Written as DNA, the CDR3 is TGTGCCAGCAACTTAATCAGGGGGCAGATTTCCCATGAGCAGTTCTTC.

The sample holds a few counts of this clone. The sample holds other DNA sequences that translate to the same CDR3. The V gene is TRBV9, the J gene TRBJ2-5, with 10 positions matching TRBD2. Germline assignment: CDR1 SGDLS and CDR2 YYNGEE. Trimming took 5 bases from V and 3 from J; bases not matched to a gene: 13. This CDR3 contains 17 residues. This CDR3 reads CASSPSPSGGLEETQYF. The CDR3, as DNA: TGTGCCAGCAGTCCTTCCCCTAGCGGGGGCCTTGAAGAGACCCAGTACTTC.

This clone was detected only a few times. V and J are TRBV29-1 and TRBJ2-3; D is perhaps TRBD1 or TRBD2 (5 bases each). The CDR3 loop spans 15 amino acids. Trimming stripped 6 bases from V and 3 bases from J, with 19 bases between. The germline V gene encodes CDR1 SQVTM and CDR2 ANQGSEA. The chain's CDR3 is CSVGPRDAPTDTQYF. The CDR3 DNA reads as TGCAGCGTAGGTCCCAGGGACGCCCCGACAGATACGCAGTATTTT.

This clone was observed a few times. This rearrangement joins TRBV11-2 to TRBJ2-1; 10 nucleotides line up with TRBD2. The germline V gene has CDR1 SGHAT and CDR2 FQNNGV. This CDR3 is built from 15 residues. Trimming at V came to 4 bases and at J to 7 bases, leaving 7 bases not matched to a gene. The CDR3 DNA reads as TGTGCCAGCAGCTCCCCAGCGGGGGGGGTAAATGAGCAGTTCTTC. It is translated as CASSSPAGGVNEQFF.

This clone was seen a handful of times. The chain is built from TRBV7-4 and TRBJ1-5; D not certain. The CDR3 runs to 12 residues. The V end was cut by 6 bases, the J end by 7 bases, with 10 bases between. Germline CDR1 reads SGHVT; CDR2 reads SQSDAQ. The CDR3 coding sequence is TGTGCCAGCAGATCGTCCCAACAGCCCCAGCATTTT. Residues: CASRSSQQPQHF.

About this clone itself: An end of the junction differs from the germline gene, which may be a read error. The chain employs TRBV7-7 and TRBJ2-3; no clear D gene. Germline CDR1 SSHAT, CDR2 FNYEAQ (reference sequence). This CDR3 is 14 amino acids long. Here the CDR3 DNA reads TGTGCTAGCAGCTTGGCCGGAGTGTCTGCGACGCAGTATTTT. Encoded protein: CASSLAGVSATQYF.

Here the CDR3 reads CASSVMGGDTEAFF. CDR3 coding DNA: TGTGCCAGCAGCGTAATGGGGGGGGACACTGAAGCTTTCTTT. The genes are TRBV9 and TRBJ1-1; weak D call: TRBD1 (5 bases). The CDR3 extends over 14 amino acids. With 1 base removed from V and 3 bases from J, the gap between germline ends came to 10 bases. Per the germline V gene, CDR1 is SGDLS and CDR2 is YYNGEE.

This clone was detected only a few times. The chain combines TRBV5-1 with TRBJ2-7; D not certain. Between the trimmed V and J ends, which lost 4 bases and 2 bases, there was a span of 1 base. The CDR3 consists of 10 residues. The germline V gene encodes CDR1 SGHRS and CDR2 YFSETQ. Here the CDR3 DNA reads TGCGCCAGCAGCCCCTACGAGCAGTACGTC. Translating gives CASSPYEQYV.

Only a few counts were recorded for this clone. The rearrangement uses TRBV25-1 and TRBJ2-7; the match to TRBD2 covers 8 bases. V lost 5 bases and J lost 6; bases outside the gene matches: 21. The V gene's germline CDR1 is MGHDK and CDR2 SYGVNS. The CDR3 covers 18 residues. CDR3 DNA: TGTGCCAGCAGTTTATCCCCCGCGCGACTAGCGCGGAACGGCGAGCAGTACGTC. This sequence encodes CASSLSPARLARNGEQYV.